This TCR beta chain originates from a study of CD8+ T cells in alopecia areata. TCR sequencing used cDNA made by reverse transcription of extracted RNA. Generated by immunoSEQ multiplex PCR, the TCRdb table keeps only in-frame clones and is missing some. The repertoire has hundreds of thousands of clones, under 80% of them found once; the top ten carry more than 0.95%. The CDR3 is 18 amino acids. CDR1 SGHVS and CDR2 FQNEAQ come from the germline V gene. V dropped 0 bases and J dropped 5; count of bases not matched to a gene: 10. The chain couples TRBV7-8 to TRBJ2-5; TRBD2 agrees at 12 bases. The sequencing used CD4+ T cells sorted from blood, collected at week 0. The TCR originated in a human donor with alopecia areata. CDR3 in amino acids: CASSLARLAGGLRETQYF. DNA of the CDR3: TGTGCCAGCAGCTTAGCTCGCCTAGCGGGGGGGCTGCGGGAGACCCAGTACTTC.